This T cell receptor beta chain comes out of a study of shared clonotypes between healthy human individuals. Whole-study results and caveats: The diversity represented, both genetic and in exposure history, was limited by few donors.

Each cell subset's genomic DNA was divided evenly among several immunoSEQ plates. The data were produced by immunoSEQ multiplex PCR, yet TCRdb's version contains in-frame clones alone and is incomplete. This table has 2 million to 2.5 million clones, approximately 95% appearing once. Germline CDR1 and CDR2: LNHDA and SQIVND (reference sequence). This CDR3 is built from 13 residues. V lost 5 bases to trimming and J lost 3 bases; unmatched junction nucleotides: 2. About this clone itself: No antigen is known for it. This specimen includes other DNA sequences encoding the same CDR3.

The chain uses TRBV19 and TRBJ2-7; 9 positions match TRBD1. This TCR derives from a man aged 18 to 30 in good health. Sequenced material: naive CD4+ T cells sorted from blood. Subset meaning: CD45RA+ positively selected. Written as DNA, the CDR3 is TGTGCCAGTAGTCGGGACAGGGACTACGAGCAGTACTTC. As protein: CASSRDRDYEQYF.